Presented here are 10 T cell receptor beta chains from one specimen sequenced in a study of naive and memory T cell subsets. Their specific antigens are unknown. An equimolar mix of two oligonucleotides served as the beta constant-region primer for TRBC1 and TRBC2. Nested alpha and beta constant-region primers with the SP2 primer drove four PCR rounds on ligated cDNA. Each CDR3 protein gets one entry after TCRdb re-called the UMI-ligation and nested PCR reads with MiXCR. Of roughly 140,000 distinct CDR3 sequences in the sample, about a fifth were seen once. Whole-study findings and limits: A few larger clonotypes appeared in naive repertoires, especially CD8, possibly memory cells re-expressing CD45RA.

Sequencing was performed on naive CD8+ T cells from blood. The source is a human donor in good health.

This clonotype was seen only once. The chain employs TRBV28 and TRBJ2-7; TRBD2 matches at 10 bases. The CDR3 has 16 residues. Germline V gene data show CDR1 as MDHEN and CDR2 as SYDVKM. The junction had 11 bases not matched to a gene; V was cut back by 5 bases and J by 4 bases. CDR3 amino acids: CASSIPQREGLYEQYF. The DNA for the CDR3 is TGTGCCAGCAGTATCCCACAGCGGGAGGGCCTTTACGAGCAGTACTTC.

The V and J genes are TRBV5-6 and TRBJ2-7; D remains unclear. CDR1 and CDR2 from the germline V gene are SGHDT and YYEEEE. V lost 1 base, J lost 4 bases, and 9 bases lay in between. CDR3 length: 13 amino acids. The CDR3 bases are TGTGCCAGCAGCTTGTCCAGTCAATACGAGCAGTACTTC. The encoded protein is CASSLSSQYEQYF. Drawing the rest from reference TRBV5-6 and TRBJ2-7, the complete variable domain is DAGVTQSPTHLIKTRGQQVTLRCSPKSGHDTVSWYQQALGQGPQFIFQYYEEEERQRGNFPDRFSGHQFPNYSSELNVNALLLGDSALYLCASSLSSQYEQYFGPGTRLTVT.

This clonotype was seen more than once but under ten times. This chain links TRBV7-9 with TRBJ2-1; D gene ambiguous. V lost 5 bases and J lost 4, with 9 bases in between. This CDR3 has 13 amino acids. Germline assignment: CDR1 SEHNR and CDR2 FQNEAQ (reference sequence). CDR3 in DNA: TGTGCCAGCAGCGGGATCCTATACAATGAGCAGTTCTTC. Protein: CASSGILYNEQFF. The whole variable domain, filled in from reference TRBV7-9 and TRBJ2-1, reads DTGVSQNPRHKITKRGQNVTFRCDPISEHNRLYWYRQTLGQGPEFLTYFQNEAQLEKSRLLSDRFSAERPKGSFSTLEIQRTEQGDSAMYLCASSGILYNEQFFGPGTRLTVL.

This clonotype showed up just a few times. The chain joins TRBV5-6 to TRBJ2-1, with D hard to call. This CDR3 spans 11 amino acids. The ends were cut back, 7 bases at V and 10 bases at J, with 12 bases in the middle. Germline CDR1 SGHDT, CDR2 YYEEEE. CDR3 DNA: TGTGCCAGCGAGACCCTTGGAGAGCAGTTCTTC. This codes for CASETLGEQFF.

The sample holds a few counts of this clonotype. A junction boundary mismatches the germline segment, possibly from a read error. The CDR3 is CASSLALLGDTQYF. The CDR3 nucleotides read TGTGCCAGCAGCCTAGCTTTATTGGGAGACACGCAGTATTTT. The chain has TRBV7-2 and TRBJ2-3; a weak D match, TRBD2 (5 bases). This CDR3 comprises 14 residues. CDR1 SGHTA and CDR2 FQGNSA come from the germline V gene.

This clonotype was found a few times. This chain connects TRBV4-3 to TRBJ2-3; maybe TRBD2 (6 bases). The V end was cut by 0 bases, the J end by 0 bases, with 22 bases between. Germline CDR1 LGHNA, CDR2 YSLEER. The CDR3 extends over 20 amino acids. As DNA, the CDR3 is TGCGCCAGCAGCCAAGATCCTGGGGGGAGAGGAGGGTCTAGCACAGATACGCAGTATTTT. Its translation is CASSQDPGGRGGSSTDTQYF.

The chain employs TRBV27 and TRBJ2-1; TRBD2 might be the D (6 bases). Trimming removed 7 bases from V and 9 bases from J, with 16 bases in between. Germline lookup yields CDR1 MNHEY and CDR2 SMNVEV (reference sequence). This CDR3 has 13 amino acids. The DNA for the CDR3 is TGTGCCAGCACCGCGGGGCCCCTGGGTGAGCAGTTCTTC. It codes for CASTAGPLGEQFF.

This clonotype appeared once. The chain joins TRBV9 to TRBJ2-1; 13 bases are shared with TRBD2. Losses at the gene ends were 0 bases for V and 7 bases for J; bases not matched to a gene: 1. CDR1 and CDR2 (germline): SGDLS, YYNGEE. The CDR3 spans 15 residues. CDR3 sequence: CASSVGLAGGNEQFF. In DNA, the CDR3 is TGTGCCAGCAGCGTAGGACTAGCGGGAGGTAATGAGCAGTTCTTC.

The V and J genes are TRBV27 and TRBJ2-7; 7 nucleotides align to TRBD2. In germline, CDR1 is MNHEY, CDR2 SMNVEV (reference sequence). Trimming removed 5 bases from V and 0 bases from J; junction bases left unmatched: 10. This CDR3 has 16 amino acids. CDR3 DNA: TGTGCCAGCAGTCCATCGGCGAGCGGGACCTCCTACGAGCAGTACTTC. As protein: CASSPSASGTSYEQYF.

This clonotype has only a few counts. The J gene is TRBJ2-1, the V gene TRBV28; 10 bases align to TRBD2. Germline loops: CDR1 MDHEN, CDR2 SYDVKM. The CDR3 length is 16 residues. Trimming cost V 6 bases and J 6 bases; bases outside gene matches: 11. The CDR3 bases are TGTGCCAGCAGATCCGAACTAGCGGGAAGGGCCAATGAGCAGTTCTTC. This codes for CASRSELAGRANEQFF.